This TCR beta chain stems from a study of human T cells and chemical hapten exposure. V shed 4 bases and J shed 3 bases, with 10 bases lying between them. This CDR3 is 14 amino acids long. CDR1 SNHLY and CDR2 FYNNEI come from the germline V gene. TCRdb re-derived calls from the RACE reads in MiXCR, one entry per CDR3 protein. The sample includes 150,000 to 200,000 distinct CDR3 sequences, approximately 30% of them seen just once. The time point is: patch test 3, about 24 weeks after DPC sensitization. Treatment in this sample: therapeutic diphenylcyclopropenone sensitization with weekly scalp DPC. This TCR was sampled from a young woman with alopecia areata. Some clones in this sample may be carry-over from other donors' samples. Sequencing was performed on whole blood, taken in connection with sensitization to the hapten diphenylcyclopropenone (DPC). The V call is TRBV2, the J call TRBJ1-5; maybe TRBD1 (5 bases). CDR3 DNA: TGTGCCAGCAGTGGACGGGGACTCAATCAGCCCCAGCATTTT. It specifies CASSGRGLNQPQHF.